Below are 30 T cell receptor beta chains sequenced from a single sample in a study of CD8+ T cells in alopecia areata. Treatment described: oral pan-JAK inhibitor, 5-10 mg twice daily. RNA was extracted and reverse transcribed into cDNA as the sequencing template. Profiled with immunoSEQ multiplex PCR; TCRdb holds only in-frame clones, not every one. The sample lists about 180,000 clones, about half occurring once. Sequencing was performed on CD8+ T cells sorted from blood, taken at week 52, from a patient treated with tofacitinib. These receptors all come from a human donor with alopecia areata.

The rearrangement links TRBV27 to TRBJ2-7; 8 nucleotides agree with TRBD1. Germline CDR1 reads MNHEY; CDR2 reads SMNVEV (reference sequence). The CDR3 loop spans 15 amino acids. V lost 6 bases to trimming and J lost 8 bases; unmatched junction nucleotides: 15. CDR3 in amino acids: CASSLRGLLFGQQYF. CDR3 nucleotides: TGTGCCAGCAGCCTCAGGGGGCTCCTCTTCGGACAGCAGTACTTC.

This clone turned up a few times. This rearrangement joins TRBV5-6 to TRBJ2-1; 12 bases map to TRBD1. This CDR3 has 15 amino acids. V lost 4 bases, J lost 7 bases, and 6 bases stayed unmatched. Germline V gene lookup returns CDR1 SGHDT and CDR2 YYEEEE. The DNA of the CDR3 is TGTGCCAGCAGCCCATCGGGACAGGGGGCGAATGAGCAGTTCTTC. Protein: CASSPSGQGANEQFF. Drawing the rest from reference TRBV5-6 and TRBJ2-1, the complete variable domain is DAGVTQSPTHLIKTRGQQVTLRCSPKSGHDTVSWYQQALGQGPQFIFQYYEEEERQRGNFPDRFSGHQFPNYSSELNVNALLLGDSALYLCASSPSGQGANEQFFGPGTRLTVL.

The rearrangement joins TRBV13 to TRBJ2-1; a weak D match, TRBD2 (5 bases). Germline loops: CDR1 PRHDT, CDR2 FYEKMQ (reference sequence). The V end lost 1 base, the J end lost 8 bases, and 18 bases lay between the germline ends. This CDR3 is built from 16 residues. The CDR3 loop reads CASSLVGSGNEDEQFF. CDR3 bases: TGTGCCAGCAGCTTAGTCGGCAGCGGCAATGAGGATGAGCAGTTCTTC.

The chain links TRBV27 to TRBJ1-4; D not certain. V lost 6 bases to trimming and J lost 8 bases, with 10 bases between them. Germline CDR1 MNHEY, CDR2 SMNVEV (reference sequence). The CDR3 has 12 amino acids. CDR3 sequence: CASSFPGEKLFF. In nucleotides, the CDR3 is TGTGCCAGCAGCTTCCCGGGCGAAAAACTGTTTTTT.

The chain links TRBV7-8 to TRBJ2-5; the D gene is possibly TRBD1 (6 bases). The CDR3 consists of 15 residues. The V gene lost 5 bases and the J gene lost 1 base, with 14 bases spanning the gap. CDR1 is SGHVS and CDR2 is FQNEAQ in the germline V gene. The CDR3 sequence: CASSLREQGQETQYF. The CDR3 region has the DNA TGTGCCAGCAGCCTCAGAGAACAGGGCCAAGAGACCCAGTACTTC. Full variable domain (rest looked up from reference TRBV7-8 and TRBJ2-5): GAGVSQSPRYKVAKRGQDVALRCDPISGHVSLFWYQQALGQGPEFLTYFQNEAQLDKSGLPSDRFFAERPEGSVSTLKIQRTQQEDSAVYLCASSLREQGQETQYFGPGTRLLVL.

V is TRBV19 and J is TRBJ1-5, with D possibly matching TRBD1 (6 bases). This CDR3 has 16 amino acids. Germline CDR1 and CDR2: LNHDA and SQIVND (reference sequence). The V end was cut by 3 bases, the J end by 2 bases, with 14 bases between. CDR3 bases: TGTGCCAGTAGTATTTGGGCAGGGGAAGGCAATCAGCCCCAGCATTTT. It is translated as CASSIWAGEGNQPQHF.

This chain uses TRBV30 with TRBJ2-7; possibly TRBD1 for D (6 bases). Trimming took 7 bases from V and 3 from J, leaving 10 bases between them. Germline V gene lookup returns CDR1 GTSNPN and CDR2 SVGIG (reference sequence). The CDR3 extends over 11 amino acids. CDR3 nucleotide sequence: TGTGCCTTTCAGGGGAGCTACGAGCAGTACTTC. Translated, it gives CAFQGSYEQYF.

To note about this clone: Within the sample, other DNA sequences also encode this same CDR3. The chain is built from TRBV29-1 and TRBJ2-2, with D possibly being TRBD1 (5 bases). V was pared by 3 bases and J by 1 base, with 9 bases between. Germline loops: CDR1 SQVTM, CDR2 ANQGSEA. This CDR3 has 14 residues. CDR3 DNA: TGCAGCGTTGAGGAAGGGGTGAACACCGGGGAGCTGTTTTTT. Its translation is CSVEEGVNTGELFF.

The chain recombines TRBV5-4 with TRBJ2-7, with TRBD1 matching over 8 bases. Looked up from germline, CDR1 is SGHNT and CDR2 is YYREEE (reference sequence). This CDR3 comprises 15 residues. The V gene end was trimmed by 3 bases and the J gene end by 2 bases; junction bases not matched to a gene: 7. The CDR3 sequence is CASSWRDRRPYEQYF. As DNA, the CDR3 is TGTGCCAGCAGCTGGCGGGACAGGAGACCCTACGAGCAGTACTTC.

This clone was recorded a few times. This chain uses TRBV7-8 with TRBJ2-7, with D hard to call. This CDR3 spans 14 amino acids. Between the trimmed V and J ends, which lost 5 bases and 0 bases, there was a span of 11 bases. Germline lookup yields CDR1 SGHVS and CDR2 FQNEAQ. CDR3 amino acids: CASSPDLSSYEQYF. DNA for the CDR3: TGTGCCAGCAGCCCCGACTTAAGCTCCTACGAGCAGTACTTC.

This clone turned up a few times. For the CDR3, the DNA is TGTGCCTGGACCCGGGACAGGGAAACACTCACGTGGGGTTCACCCCTCCACTTT. This sequence encodes CAWTRDRETLTWGSPLHF. The chain recombines TRBV30 with TRBJ1-6; TRBD1 matches 9 bases. The CDR3 has 18 amino acids. The V gene end was trimmed by 4 bases and the J gene end by 9 bases; junction bases not matched to a gene: 19. Per the germline V gene, CDR1 is GTSNPN and CDR2 is SVGIG (reference sequence). Based on the CDR3 plus reference TRBV30 and TRBJ1-6, the full variable domain is SQTIHQWPATLVQPVGSPLSLECTVEGTSNPNLYWYRQAAGRGLQLLFYSVGIGQISSEVPQNLSASRPQDRQFILSSKKLLLSDSGFYLCAWTRDRETLTWGSPLHFGNGTRLTVT.

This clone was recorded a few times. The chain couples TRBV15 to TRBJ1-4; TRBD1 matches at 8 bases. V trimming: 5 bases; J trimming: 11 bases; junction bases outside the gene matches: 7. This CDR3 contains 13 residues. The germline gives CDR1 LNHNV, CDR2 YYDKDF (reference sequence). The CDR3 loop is CATSAQGARKLFF. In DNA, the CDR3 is TGTGCCACCAGCGCCCAGGGGGCGAGGAAACTGTTTTTT.

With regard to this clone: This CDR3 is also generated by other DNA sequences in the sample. DNA for the CDR3: TGTGCCAGCAGCCCAGGGCCCGGGGAGCTGTTTTTT. Amino acid sequence: CASSPGPGELFF. J is TRBJ2-2 and V is TRBV5-6; perhaps TRBD1 as D (5 bases). V was cut by 4 bases and J by 6 bases, with 7 bases left in between. The CDR3 covers 12 residues. Germline lookup yields CDR1 SGHDT and CDR2 YYEEEE.

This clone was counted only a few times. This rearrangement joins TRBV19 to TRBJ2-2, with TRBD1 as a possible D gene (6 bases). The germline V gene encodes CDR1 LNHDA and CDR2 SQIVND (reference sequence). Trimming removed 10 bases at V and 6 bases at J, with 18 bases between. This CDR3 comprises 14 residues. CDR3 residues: CATKPQGMAGELFF. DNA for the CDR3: TGTGCCACCAAGCCGCAGGGGATGGCCGGGGAGCTGTTTTTT.

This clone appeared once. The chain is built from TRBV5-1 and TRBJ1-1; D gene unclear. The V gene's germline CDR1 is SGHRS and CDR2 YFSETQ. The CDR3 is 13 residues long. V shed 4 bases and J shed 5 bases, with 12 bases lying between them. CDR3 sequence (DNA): TGCGCCAGCAGCCGGGAATCGGGAACTGAAGCTTTCTTT. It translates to CASSRESGTEAFF.

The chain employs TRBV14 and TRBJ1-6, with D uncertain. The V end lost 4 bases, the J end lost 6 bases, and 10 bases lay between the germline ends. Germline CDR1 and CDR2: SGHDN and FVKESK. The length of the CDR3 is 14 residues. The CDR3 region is CASSRNWINSPLHF. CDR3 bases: TGTGCCAGCAGCCGCAACTGGATTAATTCACCCCTCCACTTT.

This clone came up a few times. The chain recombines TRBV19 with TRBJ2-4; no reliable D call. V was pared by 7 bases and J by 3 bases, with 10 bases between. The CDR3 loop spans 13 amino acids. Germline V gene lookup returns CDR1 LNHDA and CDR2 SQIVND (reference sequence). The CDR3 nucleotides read TGTGCCAGTACCGGGCTGGGCAAAAACATTCAGTACTTC. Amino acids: CASTGLGKNIQYF.

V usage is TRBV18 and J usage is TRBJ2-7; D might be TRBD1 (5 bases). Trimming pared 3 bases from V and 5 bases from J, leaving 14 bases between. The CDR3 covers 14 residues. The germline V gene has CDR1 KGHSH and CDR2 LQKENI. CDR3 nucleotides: TGTGCCAGCTCACCGCCGGCAGGGTACCACGAGCAGTACTTC. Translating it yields CASSPPAGYHEQYF.

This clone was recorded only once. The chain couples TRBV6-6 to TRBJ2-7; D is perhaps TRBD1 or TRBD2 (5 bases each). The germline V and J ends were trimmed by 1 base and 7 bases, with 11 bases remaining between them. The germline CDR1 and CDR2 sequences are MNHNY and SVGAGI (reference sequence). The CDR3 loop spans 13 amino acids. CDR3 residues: CASSYLGEREQYF. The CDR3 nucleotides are TGTGCCAGCAGTTACTTGGGGGAGAGGGAGCAGTACTTC.

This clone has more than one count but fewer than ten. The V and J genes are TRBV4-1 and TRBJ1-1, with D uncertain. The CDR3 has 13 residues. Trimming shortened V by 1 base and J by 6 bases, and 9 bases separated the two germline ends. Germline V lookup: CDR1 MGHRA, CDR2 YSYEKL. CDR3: CASSQVGVPEAFF. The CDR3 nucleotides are TGCGCCAGCAGCCAAGTAGGAGTTCCTGAAGCTTTCTTT.

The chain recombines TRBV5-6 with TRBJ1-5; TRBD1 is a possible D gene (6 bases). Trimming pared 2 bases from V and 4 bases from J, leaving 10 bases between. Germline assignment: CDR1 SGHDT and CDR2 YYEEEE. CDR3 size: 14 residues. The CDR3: CASSFRDKNQPQHF. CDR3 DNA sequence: TGTGCCAGCAGCTTCCGGGACAAGAATCAGCCCCAGCATTTT.

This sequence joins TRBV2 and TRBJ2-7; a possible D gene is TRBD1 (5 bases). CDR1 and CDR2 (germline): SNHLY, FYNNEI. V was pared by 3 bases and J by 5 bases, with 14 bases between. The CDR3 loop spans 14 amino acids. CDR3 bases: TGTGCCAGCAGTGACCTCCCCAGGGATAACGAGCAGTACTTC. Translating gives CASSDLPRDNEQYF.

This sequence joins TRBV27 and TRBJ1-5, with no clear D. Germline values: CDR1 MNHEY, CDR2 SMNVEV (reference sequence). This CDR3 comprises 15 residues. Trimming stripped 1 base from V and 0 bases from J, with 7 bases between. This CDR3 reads CASSLYAYSNQPQHF. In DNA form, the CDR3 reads TGTGCCAGCAGTTTATATGCTTATAGCAATCAGCCCCAGCATTTT.

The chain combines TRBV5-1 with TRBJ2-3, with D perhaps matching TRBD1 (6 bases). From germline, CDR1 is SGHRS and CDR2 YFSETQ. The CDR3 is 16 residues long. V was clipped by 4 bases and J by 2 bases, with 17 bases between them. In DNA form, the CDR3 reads TGCGCCAGCAGCCCCCCCCGGACAGATAACACAGATACGCAGTATTTT. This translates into CASSPPRTDNTDTQYF.

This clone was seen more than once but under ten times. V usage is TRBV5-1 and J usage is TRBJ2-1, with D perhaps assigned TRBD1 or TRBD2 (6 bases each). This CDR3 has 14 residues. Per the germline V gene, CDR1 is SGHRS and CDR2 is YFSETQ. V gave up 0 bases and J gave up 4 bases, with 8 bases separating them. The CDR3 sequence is CASSLAGAYNEQFF. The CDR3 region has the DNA TGCGCCAGCAGCTTGGCGGGGGCATACAATGAGCAGTTCTTC.

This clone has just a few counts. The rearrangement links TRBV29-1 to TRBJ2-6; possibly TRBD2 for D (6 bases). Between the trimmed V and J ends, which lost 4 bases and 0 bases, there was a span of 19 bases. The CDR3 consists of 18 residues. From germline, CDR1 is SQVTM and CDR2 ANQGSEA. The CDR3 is CSVVGGDLGVSGANVLTF. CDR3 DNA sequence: TGCAGCGTTGTCGGAGGGGACCTGGGCGTCTCTGGGGCCAACGTCCTGACTTTC.

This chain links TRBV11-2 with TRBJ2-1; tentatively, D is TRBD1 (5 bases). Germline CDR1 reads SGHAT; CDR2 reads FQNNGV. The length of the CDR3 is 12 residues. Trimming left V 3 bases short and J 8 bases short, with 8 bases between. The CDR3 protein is CASSFQGYEQFF. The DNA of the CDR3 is TGTGCCAGCAGCTTTCAGGGCTATGAGCAGTTCTTC.

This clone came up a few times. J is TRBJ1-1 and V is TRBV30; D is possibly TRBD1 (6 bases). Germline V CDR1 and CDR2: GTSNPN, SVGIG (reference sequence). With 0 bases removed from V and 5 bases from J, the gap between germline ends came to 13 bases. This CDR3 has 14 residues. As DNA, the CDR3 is TGTGCCTGGAGTGTATTGCGGGGGCGGACTGAAGCTTTCTTT. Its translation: CAWSVLRGRTEAFF.

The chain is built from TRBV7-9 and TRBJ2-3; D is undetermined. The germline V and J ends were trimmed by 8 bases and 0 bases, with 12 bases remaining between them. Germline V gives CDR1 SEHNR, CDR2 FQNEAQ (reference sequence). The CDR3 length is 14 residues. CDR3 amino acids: CASPPGASTDTQYF. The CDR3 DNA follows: TGTGCCAGCCCCCCAGGCGCTAGCACAGATACGCAGTATTTT. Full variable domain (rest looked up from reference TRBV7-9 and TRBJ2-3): DTGVSQNPRHKITKRGQNVTFRCDPISEHNRLYWYRQTLGQGPEFLTYFQNEAQLEKSRLLSDRFSAERPKGSFSTLEIQRTEQGDSAMYLCASPPGASTDTQYFGPGTRLTVL.

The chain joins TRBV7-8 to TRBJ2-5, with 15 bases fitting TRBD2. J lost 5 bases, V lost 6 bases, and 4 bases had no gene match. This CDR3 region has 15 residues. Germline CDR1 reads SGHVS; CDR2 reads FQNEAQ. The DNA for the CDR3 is TGTGCCAGCAGGCGGACTAGCGGGGGGGCGGAGACCCAGTACTTC. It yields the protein CASRRTSGGAETQYF.